This TCR beta chain was sequenced in a study of blood T cell repertoires in COVID-19. Across the study: The cDNA or gDNA used as material had been derived from T cells, B-cell-depleted T cells, or PBMCs.

The authors' processing: Reference gene primer amplification gave estimated nucleated cell counts. TCRdb's copy holds only in-frame clones and misses some; the assay was immunoSEQ multiplex PCR. V, J and clone size reflect that table, while D and trimming were determined from the DNA. This sample yields a few hundred thousand clones, of which approximately 89% are seen a single time; around 13% belongs to the top ten. V was pared by 3 bases and J by 6 bases, with 6 bases of the junction left unmatched. This CDR3 comprises 14 residues. Germline V gives CDR1 MDHEN, CDR2 SYDVKM. The chain couples TRBV28 to TRBJ2-7, with 9 nucleotides matching TRBD2. The sequence derives from a woman aged 55-70 years with acute or convalescent COVID-19. The sample comprised peripheral blood. The CDR3 reads CASSLASGVGEQYF. CDR3 DNA: TGTGCCAGCAGTTTGGCTAGCGGGGTAGGCGAGCAGTACTTC.